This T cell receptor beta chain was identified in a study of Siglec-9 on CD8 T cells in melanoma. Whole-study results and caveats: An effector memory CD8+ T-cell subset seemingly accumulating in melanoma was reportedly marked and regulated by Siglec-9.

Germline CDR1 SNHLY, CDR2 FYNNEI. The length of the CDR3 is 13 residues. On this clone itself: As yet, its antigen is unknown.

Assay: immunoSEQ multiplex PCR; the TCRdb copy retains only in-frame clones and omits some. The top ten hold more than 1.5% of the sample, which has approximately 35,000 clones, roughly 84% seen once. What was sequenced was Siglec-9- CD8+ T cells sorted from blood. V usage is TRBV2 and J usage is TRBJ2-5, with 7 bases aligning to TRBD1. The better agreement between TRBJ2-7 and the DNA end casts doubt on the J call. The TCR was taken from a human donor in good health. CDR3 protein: CASSGDSTYEQYF. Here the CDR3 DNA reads TGTGCCAGCAGTGGGGACAGTACCTACGAGCAGTACTTC.